The sequence of this T cell receptor beta chain was determined in a study of patients and donors after allogeneic stem cell transplantation. Germline V lookup: CDR1 DFQATT, CDR2 SNEGSKA (reference sequence). J gave up 5 bases and V 1 base, and 12 bases lay outside the gene matches. CDR3 length: 17 amino acids. One entry per CDR3 protein results from TCRdb running MiXCR on the RT-PCR reads. The sample records 900,000 to 1,000,000 distinct CDR3 sequences, around 17% being singletons. The sequencing sample was made of blood, either unsorted or a sorted T cell fraction (not recorded which). The chain carries TRBV20-1 and TRBJ2-3; 10 bases map to TRBD2. This clonotype originated in a human donor who was either an allogeneic HSCT recipient or a stem cell or donor lymphocyte infusion donor (not recorded which). It is not recorded whose cells these are; they may come from a transplant donor. The CDR3 region has the DNA TGCAGTGCTAGAGCGCTTTTGAGCGGGAGGGATGGAGATACGCAGTATTTT. Translated: CSARALLSGRDGDTQYF.